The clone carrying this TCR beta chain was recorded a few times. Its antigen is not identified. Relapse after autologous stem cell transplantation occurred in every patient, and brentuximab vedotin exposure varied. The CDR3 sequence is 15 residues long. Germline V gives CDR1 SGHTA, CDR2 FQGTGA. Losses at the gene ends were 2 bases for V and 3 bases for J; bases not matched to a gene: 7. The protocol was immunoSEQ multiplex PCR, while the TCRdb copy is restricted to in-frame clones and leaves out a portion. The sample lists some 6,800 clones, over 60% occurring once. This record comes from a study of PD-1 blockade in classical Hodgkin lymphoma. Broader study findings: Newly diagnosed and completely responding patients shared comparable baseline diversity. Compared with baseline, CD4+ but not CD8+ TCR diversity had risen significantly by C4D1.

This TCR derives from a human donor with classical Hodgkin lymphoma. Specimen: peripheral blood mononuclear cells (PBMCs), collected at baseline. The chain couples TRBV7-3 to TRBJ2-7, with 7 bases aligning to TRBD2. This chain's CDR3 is CASSLFSGGSYEQYF. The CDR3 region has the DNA TGTGCCAGCAGCTTATTTTCGGGGGGAAGCTACGAGCAGTACTTC.